This TCR beta chain came from a study of T-cell memory formation after mild COVID-19. Study results and limitations: The appearance of some responding clones in pre-infection memory suggested that cross-reactive memory joined. A second wave of clones peaked on day 37, and their SARS-CoV-2 specificity went unconfirmed. A second wave expanding day 15 to 37 was CD4+-biased; contracting clones were balanced.

V trimming: 3 bases; J trimming: 1 base; junction bases outside the gene matches: 2. This CDR3 is 16 amino acids long. Germline-derived CDR1 and CDR2 are LNHNV and YYDKDF (reference sequence). Barcoded TCR alpha and TCR beta cDNA libraries with UMIs came from 5'RACE using constant-segment primers. MiXCR, applied by TCRdb to the 5' RACE reads, yields one record per CDR3 protein. The table includes some 150,000 distinct CDR3 sequences, 15% to 20% detected once. The count of this clonotype is one. No antigen is known for it. The rearrangement uses TRBV15 and TRBJ2-1; 11 nucleotides align to TRBD2. This receptor was obtained from an adult woman who had mild COVID-19 (a few samples of this study predate the infection). Cell type and time point are not known. Sequenced sample: PBMCs or a T cell subset sorted from them (not recorded which). CDR3 in DNA: TGTGCCACCAGCAGGGGACTAGCGGAGTCCTACAATGAGCAGTTCTTC. Residues: CATSRGLAESYNEQFF.